The next 5 T cell receptor beta chains were all read from a single sample in a study of T cells after yellow fever vaccination. TCRdb analysed the 5' RACE reads with MiXCR anew, one entry per CDR3 protein. This table holds some 300,000 distinct CDR3 sequences, roughly a tenth found once. Sequences were derived from CD4+ T cells sorted from PBMCs, sampled 45 days after the yellow fever booster vaccination. The receptors were gathered from a man between 18 and 35 years old who received the YFV17D yellow fever vaccine.

This clonotype was seen more than once but under ten times. The chain has TRBV20-1 and TRBJ2-5; maybe TRBD1 (6 bases). V dropped 6 bases and J dropped 1 base, with 12 bases sitting between them. Germline CDR1 and CDR2: DFQATT and SNEGSKA (reference sequence). The CDR3 runs to 13 residues. CDR3 sequence: CSATGQPQETQYF. The CDR3 bases are TGCAGTGCAACGGGACAACCCCAAGAGACCCAGTACTTC.

This clonotype was observed at least ten times. The V and J genes are TRBV14 and TRBJ1-4; unclear D gene. Germline-derived CDR1 and CDR2 are SGHDN and FVKESK. The CDR3 loop spans 13 amino acids. V was pared by 4 bases and J by 13 bases, with 16 bases between. CDR3 DNA: TGTGCCAGCAGCCGAGGGCCAGAGGGTAGACTGTTTTTT. Translation gives CASSRGPEGRLFF.

CDR3: CASSPDGGGYTF. The CDR3 DNA is TGTGCCAGCAGCCCGGACGGCGGCGGCTACACCTTC. The chain recombines TRBV7-6 with TRBJ1-2; D call uncertain. Looked up from germline, CDR1 is SGHVS and CDR2 is FNYEAQ. Deletions cut 5 bases from V and 8 bases from J, with 12 bases between. The CDR3 consists of 12 residues.

This clonotype was counted only a few times. The J gene is TRBJ2-2, the V gene TRBV15; unclear D gene. The CDR3 length is 16 residues. From germline, CDR1 is LNHNV and CDR2 YYDKDF (reference sequence). The V end was cut by 1 base, the J end by 1 base, with 10 bases between. CDR3 sequence: CATSRGVVGNTGELFF. The CDR3 nucleotides read TGTGCCACCAGCAGAGGAGTTGTGGGGAACACCGGGGAGCTGTTTTTT.

The V gene is TRBV5-1, the J gene TRBJ2-3, with 11 nucleotides matching TRBD2. J gave up 0 bases and V 4 bases, and 4 bases lay outside the gene matches. The CDR3 is 16 residues long. Germline CDR1 reads SGHRS; CDR2 reads YFSETQ. The CDR3 sequence: CASSEGLAVSTDTQYF. CDR3 DNA: TGCGCCAGCAGCGAGGGACTAGCGGTTAGCACAGATACGCAGTATTTT.